This TCR beta chain was captured by sequencing in a study of blood T cell repertoires in COVID-19. Study as a whole: The samples span acute and convalescent COVID-19 from the United States, Italy and Spain. PBMCs, B-cell-depleted T cells, or T cells were the source of the cDNA or gDNA that made up the material.

The CDR3 has 17 residues. Germline assignment: CDR1 SGHRS and CDR2 YFSETQ. V trimming: 0 bases; J trimming: 4 bases; junction bases outside the gene matches: 11. In the authors' workflow: Amplifying reference gene primers gave estimates of nucleated cell counts. The data were produced by immunoSEQ multiplex PCR, yet TCRdb's version contains in-frame clones alone and is incomplete. That table gives V, J and clone size, and the DNA gave D and trimming. The data show a few hundred thousand clones, with 65% to 90% seen just once and about 7% held by the top ten. The genes are TRBV5-1 and TRBJ2-7; 9 bases fit TRBD1. Material: peripheral blood. The receptor comes from a human donor in a cohort sampled during active COVID-19. The CDR3 DNA reads as TGCGCCAGCAGCTTGGGGGGAGTGGACAGGGGAGCTTACGAGCAGTACTTC. Amino acid sequence: CASSLGGVDRGAYEQYF.